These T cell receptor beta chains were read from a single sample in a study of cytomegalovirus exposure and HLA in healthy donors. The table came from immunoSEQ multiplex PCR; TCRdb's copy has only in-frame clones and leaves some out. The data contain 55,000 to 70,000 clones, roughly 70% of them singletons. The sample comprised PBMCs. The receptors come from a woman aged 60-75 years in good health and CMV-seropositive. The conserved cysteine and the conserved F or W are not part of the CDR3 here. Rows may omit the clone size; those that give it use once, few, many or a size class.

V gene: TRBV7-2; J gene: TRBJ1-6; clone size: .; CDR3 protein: ASSTQGGIYNSPLH
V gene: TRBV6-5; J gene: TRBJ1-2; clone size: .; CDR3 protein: ASSYRGQVYGYT
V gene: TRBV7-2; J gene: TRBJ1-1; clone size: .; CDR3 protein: ASSDSGVMNTEAF
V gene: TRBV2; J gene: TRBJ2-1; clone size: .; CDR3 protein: ASSEARSYNEQF
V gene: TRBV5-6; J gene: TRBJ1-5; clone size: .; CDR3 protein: ASSFQGYSNQPQH
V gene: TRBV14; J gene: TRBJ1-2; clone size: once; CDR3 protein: ASSQEPGAAS
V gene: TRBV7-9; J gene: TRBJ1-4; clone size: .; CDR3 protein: ASSRGPNEKLF
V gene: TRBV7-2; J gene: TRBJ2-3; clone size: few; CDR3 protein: ASSRSGFGTDTQY
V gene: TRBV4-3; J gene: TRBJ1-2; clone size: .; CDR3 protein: ASSQDSAPAANYGYT
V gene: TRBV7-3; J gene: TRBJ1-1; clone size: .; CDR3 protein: ASSLTSGTGLTEAF
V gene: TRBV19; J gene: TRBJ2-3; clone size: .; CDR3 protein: ASSSAGGTDTQY
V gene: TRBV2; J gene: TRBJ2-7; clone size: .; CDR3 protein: ASRVTTVPGSSYEQY
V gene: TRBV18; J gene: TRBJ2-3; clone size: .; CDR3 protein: ASSPPLLAGGTDTQY
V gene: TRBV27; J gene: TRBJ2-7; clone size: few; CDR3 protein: ASSPGVSEQY
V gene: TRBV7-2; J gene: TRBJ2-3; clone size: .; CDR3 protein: ASSLWGQGWTDTQY
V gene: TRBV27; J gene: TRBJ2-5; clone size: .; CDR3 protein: ASSFKGGEETQY
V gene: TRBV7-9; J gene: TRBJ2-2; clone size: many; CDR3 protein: ASKTERGGTGELF
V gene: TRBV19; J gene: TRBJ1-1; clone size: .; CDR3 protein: ASSLGQGGYTEAF
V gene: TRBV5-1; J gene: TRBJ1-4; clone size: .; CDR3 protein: ASSLTEQNEKLF
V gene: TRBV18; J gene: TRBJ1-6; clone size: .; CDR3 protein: ASSLTKGEHVGSPLH
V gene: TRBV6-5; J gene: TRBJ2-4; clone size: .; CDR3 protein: ASSAGGLNIQY
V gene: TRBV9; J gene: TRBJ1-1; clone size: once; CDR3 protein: ASSVVGHPNTEAF
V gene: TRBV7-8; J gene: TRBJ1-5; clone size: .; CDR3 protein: ASSLGQGQPQH
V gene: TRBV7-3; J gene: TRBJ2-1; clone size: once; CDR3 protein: ASSLNRDNEQF
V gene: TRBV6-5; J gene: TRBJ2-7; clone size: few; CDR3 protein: ASSYGGFYEQY
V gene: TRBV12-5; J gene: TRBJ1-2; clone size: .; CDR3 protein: ASGFTGGAGYGYT
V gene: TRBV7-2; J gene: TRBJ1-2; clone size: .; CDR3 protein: ASSPPFNYGYT
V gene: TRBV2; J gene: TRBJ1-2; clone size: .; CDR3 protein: ASSETGFSYGYT
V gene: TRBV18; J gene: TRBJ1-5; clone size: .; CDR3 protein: ASSASGTGGNQPQH
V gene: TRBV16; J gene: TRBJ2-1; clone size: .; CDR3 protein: ASSRDRGNEQF
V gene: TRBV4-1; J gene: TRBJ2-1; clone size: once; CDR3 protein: ASSQDRGQGSFNEQF
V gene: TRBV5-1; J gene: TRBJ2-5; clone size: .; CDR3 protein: ASKGEETQY
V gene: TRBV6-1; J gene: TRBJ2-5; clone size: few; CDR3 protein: ASSEAGGTVETQY
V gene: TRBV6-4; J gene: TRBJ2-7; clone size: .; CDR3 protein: ASSQDRGPYEQY
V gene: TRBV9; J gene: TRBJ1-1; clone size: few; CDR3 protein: ASRGKDREGEAF
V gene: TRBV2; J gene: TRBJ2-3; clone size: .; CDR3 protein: ASSEQGNARTQY
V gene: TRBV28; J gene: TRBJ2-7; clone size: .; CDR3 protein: ASSLVSPRQGAGHEQY
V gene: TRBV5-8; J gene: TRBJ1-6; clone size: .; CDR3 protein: ASSLAGAPLH
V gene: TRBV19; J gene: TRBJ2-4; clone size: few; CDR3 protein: ASSTAGGIKGIQY
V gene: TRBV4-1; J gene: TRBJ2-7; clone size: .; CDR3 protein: ASSQDGTGFYEQY
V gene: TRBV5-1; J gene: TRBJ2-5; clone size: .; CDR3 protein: ASSRVGQGGGETQY
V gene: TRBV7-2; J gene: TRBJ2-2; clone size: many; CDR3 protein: ASSSGHTGELF
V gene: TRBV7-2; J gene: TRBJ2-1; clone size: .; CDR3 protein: ASSLAGSGGYEQF